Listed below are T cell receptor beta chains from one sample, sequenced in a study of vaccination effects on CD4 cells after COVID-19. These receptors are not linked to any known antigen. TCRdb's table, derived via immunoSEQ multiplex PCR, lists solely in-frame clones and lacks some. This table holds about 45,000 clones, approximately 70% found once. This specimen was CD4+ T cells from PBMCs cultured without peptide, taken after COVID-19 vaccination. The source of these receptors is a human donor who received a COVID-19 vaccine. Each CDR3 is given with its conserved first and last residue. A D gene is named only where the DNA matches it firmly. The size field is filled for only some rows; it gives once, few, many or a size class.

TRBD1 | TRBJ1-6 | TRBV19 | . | CASRRTGVDRLGSPLHF | TGTGCCAGTAGGAGGACAGGGGTTGATCGTTTAGGTTCACCCCTCCACTTT
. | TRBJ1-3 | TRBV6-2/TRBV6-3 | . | CASSYSSTSSGNTIYF | TGTGCCAGCAGTTACTCTTCGACGAGCTCTGGAAACACCATATATTTT
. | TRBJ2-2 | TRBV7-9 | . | CASSSPSGNTGELFF | TGTGCCAGCAGCTCCCCCAGCGGGAACACCGGGGAGCTGTTTTTT
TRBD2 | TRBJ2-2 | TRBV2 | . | CASSEALERGDFGELFF | TGTGCCAGCAGTGAAGCGCTTGAGCGGGGCGACTTCGGGGAGCTGTTTTTT
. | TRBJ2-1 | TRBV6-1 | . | CASSEDFFGMFKQFF | TGTGCCAGCAGTGAAGACTTCTTTGGAATGTTTAAGCAGTTCTTC
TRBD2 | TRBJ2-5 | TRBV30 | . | CAWKNRGGRKTQYF | TGTGCCTGGAAAAACCGGGGGGGGCGGAAGACCCAGTACTTC
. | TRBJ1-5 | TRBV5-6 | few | CASSLGWTGNQPQHF | TGTGCCAGCAGCTTGGGGTGGACAGGCAATCAGCCCCAGCATTTT
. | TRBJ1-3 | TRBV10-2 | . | CASSESTAGNTIYF | TGCGCCAGCAGTGAGTCGACGGCTGGAAACACCATATATTTT
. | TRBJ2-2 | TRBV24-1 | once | CATSDSTGRRFAGELFF | TGTGCCACCAGTGATTCAACGGGGCGTAGGTTTGCCGGGGAGCTGTTTTTT
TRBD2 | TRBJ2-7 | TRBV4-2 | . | CASSQTSGVSYEQYF | TGTGCCAGCAGCCAAACTAGCGGGGTCTCCTACGAGCAGTACTTC